The clone carrying this T cell receptor beta chain was detected only once. The data were obtained in a study of cytomegalovirus exposure and HLA in healthy donors. This PCR relied on a set of 60 Vbeta primers and 13 Jbeta primers. Sequencing was performed with immunoSEQ multiplex PCR; in TCRdb, only in-frame clones are kept and a portion is missing. This sample has about 100,000 clones, with 60% to 75% found just once. The V gene end was trimmed by 5 bases and the J gene end by 5 bases; junction bases not matched to a gene: 7. Germline loops: CDR1 MGHDK, CDR2 SYGVNS. The CDR3 contains 16 residues. Sequenced material: PBMCs. The V call is TRBV25-1, the J call TRBJ2-3; 13 bases match TRBD2. The TCR was taken from a man in his forties or fifties in good health and CMV-seronegative. The CDR3 here is CASSRTSGGAGDTQYF. CDR3 bases: TGTGCCAGCAGTCGCACTAGCGGGGGGGCCGGAGATACGCAGTATTTT.